This TCR beta chain comes out of a study of cytotoxic CD8 clonotypes in ibrutinib-treated CLL. The CDR3 spans 15 residues. CDR1 WSHSY and CDR2 SAAADI come from the germline V gene. The junction had 10 bases not matched to a gene; V was cut back by 6 bases and J by 8 bases. This clone was seen only a few times. TCRdb keeps only in-frame clones here, not all; method: immunoSEQ multiplex PCR. Found here are 45,000 to 60,000 clones, 56% of them singletons; the top ten hold 20%. This chain connects TRBV10-2 to TRBJ2-4; 10 bases are shared with TRBD1. This receptor was obtained from a human donor with chronic lymphocytic leukemia. The sequenced sample was PBMCs, obtained after 24 months of ibrutinib treatment. This CDR3 is CASSRPGQGLDIQYF. The CDR3 DNA is TGCGCCAGCAGCAGACCGGGACAGGGGCTGGACATTCAGTACTTC.